This TCR beta chain was captured by sequencing in a study of blood T cell repertoires in COVID-19. Across the whole study: The study drew acute and convalescent COVID-19 samples from the United States, Italy and Spain.

TCRdb's copy holds only in-frame clones and misses some; the assay was immunoSEQ multiplex PCR. The sample has roughly 100,000 clones, roughly 92% seen once. This CDR3 comprises 18 residues. The germline V gene has CDR1 SGHAT and CDR2 FQNNGV. The V end lost 5 bases, the J end lost 0 bases, and 20 bases lay between the germline ends. The chain joins TRBV11-2 to TRBJ1-3; D is ambiguous. Sequencing was performed on peripheral blood. This clonotype originated in a man aged 50 to 59 with active COVID-19. The CDR3 protein is CASSKGPTGRDSGNTIYF. The CDR3 DNA sequence: TGTGCCAGCAGCAAGGGCCCGACGGGGAGGGACTCTGGAAACACCATATATTTT.